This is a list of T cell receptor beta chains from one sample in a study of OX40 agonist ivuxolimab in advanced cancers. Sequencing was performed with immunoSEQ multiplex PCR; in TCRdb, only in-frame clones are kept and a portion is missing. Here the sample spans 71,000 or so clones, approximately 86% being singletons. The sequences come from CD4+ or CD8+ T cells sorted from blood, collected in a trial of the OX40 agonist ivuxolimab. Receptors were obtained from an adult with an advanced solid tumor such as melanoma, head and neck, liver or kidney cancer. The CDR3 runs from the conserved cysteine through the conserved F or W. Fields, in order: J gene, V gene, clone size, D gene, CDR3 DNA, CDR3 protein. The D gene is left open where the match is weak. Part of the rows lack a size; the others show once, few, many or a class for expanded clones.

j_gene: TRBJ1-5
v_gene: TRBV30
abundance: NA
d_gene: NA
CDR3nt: TGTGCCTGGAGTACCCCGTGGGGGAGCAATCAGCCCCAGCATTTT
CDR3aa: CAWSTPWGSNQPQHF

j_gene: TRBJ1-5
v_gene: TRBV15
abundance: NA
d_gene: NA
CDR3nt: TGTGCCACCAGCAGAGATCGGGGGGCCCGGCCCCAGCATTTT
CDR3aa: CATSRDRGARPQHF

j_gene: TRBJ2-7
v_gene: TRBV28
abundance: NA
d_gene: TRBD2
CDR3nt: TGTGCCAGCAACCCTGGCGGGAGCCCGGTAGAGCAGTACTTC
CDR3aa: CASNPGGSPVEQYF

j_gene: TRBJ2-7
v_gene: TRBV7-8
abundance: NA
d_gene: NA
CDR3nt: TGTGCCAGCAGCTTACAGGGAGACGAGCAGTACTTC
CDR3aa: CASSLQGDEQYF

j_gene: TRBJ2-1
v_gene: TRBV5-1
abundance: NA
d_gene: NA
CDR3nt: TGCGCCAGCAGCTTGTATAGCTCCTACAATGAGCAGTTCTTC
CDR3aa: CASSLYSSYNEQFF

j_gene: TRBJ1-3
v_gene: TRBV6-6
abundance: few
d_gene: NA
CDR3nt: TGTGCCAGCAGTTACGGGGGACGGGTCTCTGGAAACACCATATATTTT
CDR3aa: CASSYGGRVSGNTIYF

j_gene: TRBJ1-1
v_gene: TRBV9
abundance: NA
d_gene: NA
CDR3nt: TGTGCCAGCAGCGTAGGAAGGGCGAACACTGAAGCTTTCTTT
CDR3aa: CASSVGRANTEAFF

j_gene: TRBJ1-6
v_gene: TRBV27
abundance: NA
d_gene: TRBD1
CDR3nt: TGTGCCAGCAGCCGTAAGCTACCGGGACAGGGGACGTGGAATTCACCCCTCCACTTT
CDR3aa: CASSRKLPGQGTWNSPLHF

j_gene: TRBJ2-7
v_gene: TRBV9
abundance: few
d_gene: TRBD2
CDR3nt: TGTGCCAGCAGCGTAGATCCCCTAGCGGGCTACGAGCAGTACTTC
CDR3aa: CASSVDPLAGYEQYF

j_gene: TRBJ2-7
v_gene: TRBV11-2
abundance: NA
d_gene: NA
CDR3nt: TGTGCCAGCAGCTTCGGAGGGGGCGCGTACGAGCAGTACTTC
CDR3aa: CASSFGGGAYEQYF

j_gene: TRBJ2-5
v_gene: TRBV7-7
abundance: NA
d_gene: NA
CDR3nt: TGTGCTAGCAGCCTCCACCAGGGGGAGACCCAGTACTTC
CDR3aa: CASSLHQGETQYF

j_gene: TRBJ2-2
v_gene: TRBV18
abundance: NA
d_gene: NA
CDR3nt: TGTGCCAGCTCACAATACCGCGGCGGTTTCACCGGGGAGCTGTTTTTT
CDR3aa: CASSQYRGGFTGELFF

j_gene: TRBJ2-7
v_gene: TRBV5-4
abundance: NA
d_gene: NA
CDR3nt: TGTGCCAGCAGCTTCGGGATTATCTCCTACGAGCAGTACTTC
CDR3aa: CASSFGIISYEQYF

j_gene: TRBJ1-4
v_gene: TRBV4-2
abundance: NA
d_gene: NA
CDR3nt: TGTGCCAGCAGCCGGGACCCCTCCGAAAAACTGTTTTTT
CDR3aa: CASSRDPSEKLFF

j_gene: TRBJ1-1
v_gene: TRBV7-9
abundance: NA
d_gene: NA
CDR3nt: TGTGCCAGCAGCCTCAATGGATTTAATGAAGCTTTCTTT
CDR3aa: CASSLNGFNEAFF

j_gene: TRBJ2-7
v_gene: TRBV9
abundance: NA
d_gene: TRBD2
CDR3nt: TGTGCCAGCAGCCCAGCGGGGGGGACGTACGAGCAGTACTTC
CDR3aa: CASSPAGGTYEQYF

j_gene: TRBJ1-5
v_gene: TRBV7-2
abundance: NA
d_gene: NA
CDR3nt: TGTGCCAGCAGCTTAGCCCCGGGCAGCAATCAGCCCCAGCATTTT
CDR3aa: CASSLAPGSNQPQHF

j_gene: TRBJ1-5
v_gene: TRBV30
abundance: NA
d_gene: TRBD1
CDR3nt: TGTGCCTGGAGCGGGGACAGGACGGAACCCCAGCATTTT
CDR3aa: CAWSGDRTEPQHF

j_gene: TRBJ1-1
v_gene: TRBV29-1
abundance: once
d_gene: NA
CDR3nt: TGCAGCGTTGAAGCTGGACAGAACACTGAAGCTTTCTTT
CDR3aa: CSVEAGQNTEAFF

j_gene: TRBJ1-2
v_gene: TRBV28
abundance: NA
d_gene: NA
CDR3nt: TGTGCCAGCAGTAGGGATCAGGGGAACTATGGCTACACCTTC
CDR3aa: CASSRDQGNYGYTF

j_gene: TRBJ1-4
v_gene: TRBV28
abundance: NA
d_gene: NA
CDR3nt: TGTGCCAGCAGTAGGGTTGCAACTAATGAAAAACTGTTTTTT
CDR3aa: CASSRVATNEKLFF

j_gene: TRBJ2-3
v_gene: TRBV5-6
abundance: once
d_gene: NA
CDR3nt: TGTGCCAGCAGCACCCGCTTCATCGGGGGCCCAGATACGCAGTATTTT
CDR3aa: CASSTRFIGGPDTQYF

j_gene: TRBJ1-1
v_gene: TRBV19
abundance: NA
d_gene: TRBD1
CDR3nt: TGTGCCACCTCGCCGGCCCAGGGGGCGAGAAGGACTGAAGCTTTCTTT
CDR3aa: CATSPAQGARRTEAFF

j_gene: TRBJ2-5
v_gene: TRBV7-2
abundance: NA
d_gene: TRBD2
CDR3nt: TGTGCCATTGCTCCTAGCGGTGGAGAGACCCAGTACTTC
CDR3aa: CAIAPSGGETQYF

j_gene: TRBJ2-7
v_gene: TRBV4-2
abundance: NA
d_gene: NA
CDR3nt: TGTGCCAGCAGCCAATTACGACAGGATAGCGAGCAGTACTTC
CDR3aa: CASSQLRQDSEQYF

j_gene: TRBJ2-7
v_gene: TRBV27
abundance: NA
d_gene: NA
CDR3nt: TGTGCCAGCAGTTTATGGGCCAGAACCGACGAGCAGTACTTC
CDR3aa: CASSLWARTDEQYF

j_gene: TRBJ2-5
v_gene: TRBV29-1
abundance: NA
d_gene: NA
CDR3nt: TGCAGCTTCCTCCGGGCGGGCGACCAAGAGACCCAGTACTTC
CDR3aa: CSFLRAGDQETQYF

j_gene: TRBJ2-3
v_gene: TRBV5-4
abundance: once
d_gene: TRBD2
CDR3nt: TGTGCCAGCAGCCACAGGACTAGCGGGCTTACAGATACGCAGTATTTT
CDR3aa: CASSHRTSGLTDTQYF

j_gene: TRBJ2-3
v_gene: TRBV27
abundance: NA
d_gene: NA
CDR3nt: TGTGCCAGCAGTACTCCACTTAGGGGTACGCAGTATTTT
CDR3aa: CASSTPLRGTQYF

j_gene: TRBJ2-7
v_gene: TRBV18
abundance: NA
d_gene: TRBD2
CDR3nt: TGTGCCAGCTCACCAGGGACTAGCGGCTACGAGCAGTACTTC
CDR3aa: CASSPGTSGYEQYF

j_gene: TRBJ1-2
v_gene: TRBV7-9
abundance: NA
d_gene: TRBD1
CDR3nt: TGTGCCAGCAGCTCTCGGGGACAGGGGTCTGGCTACACCTTC
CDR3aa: CASSSRGQGSGYTF

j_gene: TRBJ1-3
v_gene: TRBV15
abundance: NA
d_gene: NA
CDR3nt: TGTGCCACCAGCAGAGATTATTGGCAGGGCGACGTCTCTGGAAACACCATATATTTT
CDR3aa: CATSRDYWQGDVSGNTIYF

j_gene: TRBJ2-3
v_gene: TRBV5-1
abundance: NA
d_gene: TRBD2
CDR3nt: TGCGCCAGCAAGCCGACTAGCGGGAGGGCCGTCACAGATACGCAGTATTTT
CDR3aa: CASKPTSGRAVTDTQYF

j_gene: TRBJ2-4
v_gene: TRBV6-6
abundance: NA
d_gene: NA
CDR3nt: TGTGCCAGCAATCTGGTGCAAGGGAACATTCAGTACTTC
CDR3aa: CASNLVQGNIQYF

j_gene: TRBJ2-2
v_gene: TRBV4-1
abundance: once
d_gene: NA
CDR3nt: TGCGCCAGCAGCCAAGAGGGGGGCCTTGTGACCGGGGAGCTGTTTTTT
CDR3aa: CASSQEGGLVTGELFF

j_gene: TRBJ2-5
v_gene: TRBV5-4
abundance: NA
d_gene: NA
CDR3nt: TGTGCCAGCAGCTTGGAATACCAAGAGACCCAGTACTTC
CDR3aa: CASSLEYQETQYF

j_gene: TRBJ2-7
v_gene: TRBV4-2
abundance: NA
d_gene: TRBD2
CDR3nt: TGTGCCAGCAGCCACCCAATAGCGGGAGGCGGCTACGAGCAGTACTTC
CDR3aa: CASSHPIAGGGYEQYF

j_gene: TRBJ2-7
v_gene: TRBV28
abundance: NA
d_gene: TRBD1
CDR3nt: TGTGCCAGCAGACCGGAAACCGGGACAGGGACCTACGAGCAGTACTTC
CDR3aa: CASRPETGTGTYEQYF